This paragraph covers one T cell receptor beta chain sequence. Antigen: not known. These data originate in a study of cytomegalovirus exposure and HLA in healthy donors. Germline V gives CDR1 SNHLY, CDR2 FYNNEI. The CDR3 is made up of 15 amino acids. Trimming pared 2 bases from V and 3 bases from J, leaving 8 bases between. The study, taken as a whole, reports: It was reported that TCR beta sequences correctly inferred the HLA-A and HLA-B alleles for most subjects.

The PCR contained 60 Vbeta and 13 Jbeta primers. TCRdb keeps only in-frame clones here, not all; method: immunoSEQ multiplex PCR. Seen here are around 95,000 clones, around 74% observed once, and the top ten hold about a tenth. The source of this sequence is a man aged 25 to 45 in good health and CMV-seropositive. The chain couples TRBV2 to TRBJ2-6; no clear D. Sequencing was carried out using PBMCs. As DNA, the CDR3 is TGTGCCAGCAGTGAAAGCAGAGGTGGGGCCAACGTCCTGACTTTC. Translated, it gives CASSESRGGANVLTF.